This TCR beta chain came from a study of T cell repertoires in cytomegalovirus infection. Using its own MiXCR run on the reads, TCRdb lists one record per CDR3 protein. The sample has nearly 700,000 distinct CDR3 sequences, 33% seen once. Note on this clonotype: Its antigen is as yet unknown.

Trimming took off 4 bases at V and 4 bases at J, with 12 bases between the two ends. The CDR3 runs to 14 residues. CDR1 is SGHTA and CDR2 is FQGNSA in the germline V gene. The sequence derives from a human donor in good health (CMV status not recorded). Some clones in this sample may be carry-over from other donors' samples. The J gene is TRBJ2-3, the V gene TRBV7-2; tentative D call: TRBD1 (5 bases). Source: cultured PBMCs, taken from culture after CMV antigen stimulation. CDR3: CASSSRTRADTQYF. CDR3 nucleotides: TGTGCCAGCAGCTCTCGAACCAGGGCAGATACGCAGTATTTT.